The following is a T cell receptor beta chain sequence with its context. What antigen it recognizes has not been identified. Per-base qualities were not stored, and no clone one base away is much larger. The sample comes from a study of cytomegalovirus exposure and HLA in healthy donors (dated by TCRdb to the late 2010s). Turning to the overall study: An earlier analysis of about 560 of the donors reported 276 Gb of sequence data and some 110 million unique TCR beta sequences obtained from 150 million to 200 million T cells. An early release covering some 640 HLA-typed donors comprised around 300 gigabases of sequencing data and around 86 million unique TCR sequences. Of the approximately 400 genotyped donors, roughly 80% fell in the genetic ancestry cluster associated with self-reported Caucasian donors. The study was designed to test whether signatures of past pathogen exposure could be identified by cataloging public T cell receptors. Using immunosequencing, the study profiled T cell repertoires from 666 subjects and related those repertoires to cytomegalovirus serostatus. Along with the approximately 620-subject first cohort, a separate validation cohort of over a hundred different subjects was used. High-throughput TCR immunosequencing, statistical association of individual TCRs with disease status, and machine learning were combined to predict cytomegalovirus infection status. In a later analysis, previously published TCR beta repertoires from 550 to 750 donors were re-analyzed and high-resolution HLA genotyping was added so that TCR occurrence patterns could be studied. In the later analysis, no new phenotypic data were used to find candidate immune exposures; instead, reliance was placed on TCR beta sequences and their occurrence across donors. To decide whether each TCR beta V gene segment behaved as functional or pseudogenic, an earlier analysis of approximately 590 of the donors relied on high-throughput TCR beta sequencing. Alongside the repertoire data, information on donor age, sex, ethnicity and CMV serostatus was compiled. Genome-wide SNP genotypes for about 55% of the roughly 670 donors were used in a later genetic analysis, which treated that subset as a discovery cohort. All discovery cohort repertoires had been generated on a single sequencing platform. HLA typing included class I and class II loci at four-digit resolution. Typing coverage varied by locus: roughly 620-640 donors for A, B, C, DRB1 and DQB1; 522 for DQA1; over 600 for DPA1; roughly 450 for DPB1. Roughly five DR-DQ haplotypes were treated as single units for association and clustering because of strong linkage in the cohort. Among a few hundred genotyped donors of the cohort, an average of 235,054 unique TCR beta nucleotide sequences were sequenced per donor, roughly a sixth of them non-productive.

After removal of 2 bases from V and 4 bases from J, the junction retains 11 bases not matched to a gene. Spanning cysteine to phenylalanine, the CDR3 consists of 17 amino acids. Only the CDR3 DNA stays, 51 bases, in frame from base 1. CDR1 and CDR2, looked up from the germline V gene (reference sequence), are SEHNR and FQNEAQ. Results and caveats for the whole study, not just this receptor: According to a later analysis, parvovirus B19, influenza, CMV and Epstein-Barr virus appeared linked to several top co-occurrence clusters. Because HLA typing was missing for some donors at each locus, association tests included only the typed subset. Most TCR sequences were observed very rarely across donors, whereas some public TCRs were present in many individuals. In a later genetic analysis, a missense DCLRE1C variant was associated with V-gene and J-gene trimming of TCR beta chains, and the association was replicated in an independent cohort. A further reported finding was that TCR beta sequences accurately predicted the HLA-A and HLA-B alleles for most subjects in the first cohort. In this cohort, only TCR beta chains were sequenced, and detectable features were limited by the absence of alpha or paired-chain data. Compared with equally common non-associated chains, HLA-associated TCR beta chains in a later analysis were more clonally expanded and had lower generation probabilities. CMV serostatus was the only immune exposure information available for the cohort. An earlier analysis of 587 of the donors showed that most TCR beta V segments appeared in productive rearrangements either about 87% or about 30% of the time, which broadly matched IMGT annotations. According to a later analysis, most CMV-associated TCR beta chains appeared to be HLA-restricted, and the HLA associations seemed to be driven largely by CMV exposure. Strong co-occurrence of HLA alleles, especially DR and DQ, made assigning TCR associations to individual alleles difficult. In both the original and validation cohorts, the classifier was reported to diagnose cytomegalovirus status with high specificity and sensitivity. Some IMGT-functional V segments, including TRBV6-2 and TRBV6-3, could not be distinguished by the 87-base-pair reads and were therefore excluded. The earlier analysis of approximately 540 of the donors excluded some 16 rarely observed V segments, including chromosome 9 orphons, because counts were too low. Roughly uniform sequencing depth across donors was assumed in presence/absence analyses, although this assumption may not hold. In a later analysis, the rate of TCR association differed among HLA loci, with DRB1 alleles having the most associated TCRs and HLA-C alleles having the fewest. A later genetic analysis reported fewer N-insertions in productive TCRs among donors in an Asian-associated ancestry cluster than the approximately 700-donor mean. A few of the identified cytomegalovirus-associated TCR beta chains were confirmed in vitro to be specific for cytomegalovirus antigens. Specific HLA alleles were associated with 18,000 or so TCR beta sequences at a false discovery rate of 0.05 in a later analysis. The authors suggested that the approach could potentially be extended to other disease states and immunological phenotypes. A cluster of highly shared sequence variants was judged likely to be a technical artifact of the sequencing pipeline. Linkage disequilibrium might explain the correlated functional status among segregating V segments, but an unknown experimental factor could not be ruled out. A total of 164 TCR beta chains were listed by the study as associated with cytomegalovirus.

The library was made by the immunoSEQ multiplex PCR assay. For the multiplex PCR, a mixture combining 60 forward primers for TCR Vbeta segments and 13 reverse primers for TCR Jbeta segments was used. The CDR3 region of rearranged TCR beta genes was amplified from genomic DNA with a multiplex PCR assay. The amplified TCR beta libraries were sequenced on the Illumina HiSeq System as 87-base-pair reads. The original methods were these. Across the 700 or so repertoires, a later analysis counted about 81 million unique TCR beta chains, roughly 11 million of which were shared by at least two donors. To remove PCR and sequencing errors, raw reads were error-corrected and collapsed into unique sequences using a nearest-neighbor algorithm that merged closely related sequences. CDR3 sequences were aligned to IMGT reference sequences to assign V, D and J gene segments. For a sequence to be retained, a match of at least six nucleotides to both a V gene segment and a J gene segment was required. Rearrangements were classified as productive when the CDR3 lacked stop codons and remained in frame with V and J, and all other rearrangements were classified as non-productive. CDR3 was defined by IMGT convention, running from the second conserved V-encoded cysteine to the conserved J-encoded phenylalanine. Sequences without an unambiguous match to a single V gene segment were excluded from the earlier analysis of approximately 600 of the donors. An earlier analysis of fewer than 750 of the donors called V segments functional above 56.7% productive rearrangements and segregating when the between-donor standard deviation exceeded 5%. A statistical classification framework was developed to diagnose cytomegalovirus status using the catalog of TCR beta chain sequences. In a later analysis, TCR nucleotide sequences were compared against IMGT/GENE-DB human TR gene sequences so that V and J genes could be assigned. The TCRdist pipeline was used in a later analysis to assign CDR3 sequences and most-parsimonious VDJ recombination scenarios. In a later analysis, every TCR beta chain was defined by the combination of its CDR3 amino acid sequence and its V-gene family, and reads without a unique V-gene family were dropped. To address suspected cross-contamination and a sequencing artifact, a later analysis removed a few hundred highly shared, low-generation-probability nucleotide sequences. For each public chain, a later analysis derived a clonal expansion index from normalized ranks of inferred template counts within each repertoire. In a later analysis, generation probabilities were computed with a VDJ recombination model fitted to out-of-frame rearrangements, and the resulting probabilities were checked against IGoR. A later analysis scored TCR-TCR, TCR-HLA and TCR-CMV co-occurrence with hypergeometric tests, applying a repertoire-size bias correction to TCR pairs. In a later analysis, false discovery rates were estimated by permuting HLA or CMV assignments 20 times. In a later analysis, co-occurring TCRs were grouped using DBSCAN, with TCRdist sequence similarity added in when clustering inside HLA-allele-positive subsets. Co-occurrence clustering excluded repertoires with fewer than 30,000 or more than 120,000 public chains, plus five with anomalous nucleotide sharing. The source is immuneACCESS, and TCRdb retained only in-frame sequences with V and J called. Part of the clones is not carried over; for the studies checked, unresolved V genes explain less than half of this, and the remainder is unexplained. That table is the source of V, J and clone size, and D and trimming were worked out from the DNA. This sample lists over 150,000 clones; approximately 84% were detected once. In total, the top ten clones hold about 2.7% of the sample.

The cohort was made up of hundreds of healthy bone marrow donors. Cohort members were all nominally healthy when sampled, although unrecorded immune exposures were likely present. The donor tested CMV seropositive, placing the donor among the roughly 300 seropositive members of the cohort. Every donor gave a peripheral blood sample, and the peripheral blood mononuclear cells from that sample were used for TCR beta sequencing. Genomic DNA extraction from the blood cell samples was performed with the Qiagen DNeasy Blood Extraction Kit. The sequence joins TRBV7-9 to TRBJ2-7; the junction holds 10 bases that match TRBD1. The sequencing input was PBMCs. This receptor was taken from a man between 25 and 39 years old in good health and CMV-seropositive. The CDR3 here reads CASSLTPRQGARYEQYF. Read as DNA, the sequence is TGTGCCAGCAGCTTAACCCCTCGACAGGGGGCCCGTTACGAGCAGTACTTC. Extended through the reference TRBV7-9 and TRBJ2-7 proteins, this CDR3 yields the full variable domain: DTGVSQNPRHKITKRGQNVTFRCDPISEHNRLYWYRQTLGQGPEFLTYFQNEAQLEKSRLLSDRFSAERPKGSFSTLEIQRTEQGDSAMYLCASSLTPRQGARYEQYFGPGTRLTVT.